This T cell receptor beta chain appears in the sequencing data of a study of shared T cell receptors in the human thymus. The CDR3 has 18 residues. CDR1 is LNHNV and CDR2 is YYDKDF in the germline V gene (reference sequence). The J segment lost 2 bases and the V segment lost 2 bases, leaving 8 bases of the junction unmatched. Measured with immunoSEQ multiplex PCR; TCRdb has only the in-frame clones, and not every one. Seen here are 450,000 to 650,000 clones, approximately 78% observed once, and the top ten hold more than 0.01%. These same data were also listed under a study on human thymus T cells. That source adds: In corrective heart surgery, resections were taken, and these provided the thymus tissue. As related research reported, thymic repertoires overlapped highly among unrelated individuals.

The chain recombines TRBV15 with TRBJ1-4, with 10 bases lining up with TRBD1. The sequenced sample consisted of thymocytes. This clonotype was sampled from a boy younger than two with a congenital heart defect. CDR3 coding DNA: TGTGCCACCAGCAGACCGCGGGACAGGGGATCCACTAATGAAAAACTGTTTTTT. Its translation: CATSRPRDRGSTNEKLFF.